The sequence of this T cell receptor beta chain was determined in a study of response to subunit inactivated influenza vaccine. General observations from the study: It was the authors' suggestion that each seasonal influenza vaccination recruits few new T cells.

TCRdb re-called the RT-PCR reads with MiXCR, one entry per CDR3 protein. In the table there are about 830,000 distinct CDR3 sequences, around 20% of which are singletons. This clonotype has just a few counts. The antigen is unknown. The CDR3 covers 17 residues. The V end lost 0 bases, the J end lost 0 bases, and 12 bases lay between the germline ends. Per germline, CDR1 MNHEY and CDR2 SVGEGT. The clonotype comes from a man aged 45-60 years who received an inactivated influenza vaccine. The rearrangement links TRBV6-2 or TRBV6-3 to TRBJ1-5; tentatively, D is TRBD1 (5 bases). The source material was PBMCs from blood, sampled 4 to 6 days after vaccination. For the CDR3, the DNA is TGTGCCAGCAGTTACTCCGGGTTGGGGCATAGCAATCAGCCCCAGCATTTT. Translated, it gives CASSYSGLGHSNQPQHF.